The next 11 T cell receptor beta chains were all read from a single sample in a study of sequential checkpoint blockade in melanoma. This table comes from immunoSEQ multiplex PCR, and its TCRdb copy is limited to in-frame clones, with some not included. The sample carries about 28,000 clones, 70% to 90% recorded once. Stated treatment: randomized to nivolumab then ipilimumab (arm A) or the reverse (arm B). Sequences were derived from CD8+ T cells sorted from blood (inferred from file names), sampled from a patient given nivolumab and ipilimumab in sequence. The receptors derive from a human donor with melanoma.

This chain joins TRBV13 and TRBJ2-1, with TRBD2 identical over 8 bases. The CDR3 totals 15 residues. The junction had 10 bases not matched to a gene; V was cut back by 4 bases and J by 8 bases. Germline CDR1 is PRHDT and CDR2 is FYEKMQ (reference sequence). CDR3 region: CASSSSGLVGDEQFF. The CDR3 DNA sequence: TGTGCCAGCAGCTCCTCGGGACTAGTAGGCGATGAGCAGTTCTTC. Filled out from reference TRBV13 and TRBJ2-1, the complete variable domain reads AAGVIQSPRHLIKEKRETATLKCYPIPRHDTVYWYQQGPGQDPQFLISFYEKMQSDKGSIPDRFSAQQFSDYHSELNMSSLELGDSALYFCASSSSGLVGDEQFFGPGTRLTVL.

The chain has TRBV9 and TRBJ2-1; TRBD2 matches at 7 bases. The CDR3 covers 16 residues. Looked up from germline, CDR1 is SGDLS and CDR2 is YYNGEE. The V and J ends lost 2 bases and 4 bases, in that order; junction bases with no gene match: 9. CDR3 nucleotides: TGTGCCAGCAGCGTCGGCTCAGCGGGGAAGTACAATGAGCAGTTCTTC. This translates into CASSVGSAGKYNEQFF.

V usage is TRBV28 and J usage is TRBJ2-1; 10 bases align to TRBD2. V shed 5 bases and J 1 base; nucleotides not matched to a gene: 5. The CDR3 is 16 amino acids. Germline values: CDR1 MDHEN, CDR2 SYDVKM. The CDR3 sequence is CASSASSGSSYNEQFF. The CDR3 DNA sequence: TGTGCCAGCAGTGCGTCTAGCGGGAGTTCCTACAATGAGCAGTTCTTC. Full variable domain (remainder filled in from reference TRBV28 and TRBJ2-1): DVKVTQSSRYLVKRTGEKVFLECVQDMDHENMFWYRQDPGLGLRLIYFSYDVKMKEKGDIPEGYSVSREKKERFSLILESASTNQTSMYLCASSASSGSSYNEQFFGPGTRLTVL.

The DNA for the CDR3 is TGCGCCAGCTCCAAGTACAGGGGCTCCCCAGAGACCCAGTACTTC. Protein sequence: CASSKYRGSPETQYF. The V and J genes are TRBV5-1 and TRBJ2-5; 7 bases are a match to TRBD1. Trimming took 7 bases from V and 4 from J; bases not matched to a gene: 13. Germline V CDR1 and CDR2: SGHRS, YFSETQ. The CDR3 is 15 residues long.

The chain couples TRBV4-1 to TRBJ1-1; weak D call: TRBD1 (6 bases). The germline CDR1 and CDR2 sequences are MGHRA and YSYEKL. V was trimmed by 0 bases and J by 3 bases, leaving 11 bases between them. This CDR3 has 15 amino acids. This CDR3 is CASSQDGAGDTEAFF. CDR3 coding DNA: TGCGCCAGCAGCCAAGATGGAGCAGGGGACACTGAAGCTTTCTTT.

The chain employs TRBV4-2 and TRBJ2-5, with 7 nucleotides matching TRBD1. The germline V gene encodes CDR1 LGHNA and CDR2 YNFKEQ. The trim removed 4 bases at V and 5 bases at J, leaving 10 bases unmatched. This CDR3 has 15 amino acids. CDR3 coding DNA: TGTGCCAGCAGCCCAGTAGGGGGCCTAGGGGAGACCCAGTACTTC. It encodes CASSPVGGLGETQYF.

This clone was seen just once. The chain combines TRBV7-3 with TRBJ1-5; 9 bases are shared with TRBD1. Trimming took 0 bases from V and 2 from J; bases not matched to a gene: 11. The CDR3 contains 19 residues. Germline V gene sequence: CDR1 SGHTA, CDR2 FQGTGA. The CDR3 bases are TGTGCCAGCAGCTTAACGGATGAAGGGACAGGGCTTGGCAATCAGCCCCAGCATTTT. This codes for CASSLTDEGTGLGNQPQHF.

The chain employs TRBV6-6 and TRBJ2-7; D is perhaps TRBD1 (5 bases). The V gene lost 6 bases and the J gene lost 0 bases, with 18 bases spanning the gap. CDR1 and CDR2 from the germline V gene are MNHNY and SVGAGI (reference sequence). This CDR3 contains 16 residues. CDR3 region: CASSYTTLGRSYEQYF. The CDR3 DNA reads TGTGCCAGCAGCTATACTACCCTGGGGCGCTCCTACGAGCAGTACTTC.

This clone was seen just once. The chain links TRBV7-2 to TRBJ2-1; the match to TRBD2 covers 8 bases. The J segment lost 6 bases and the V segment lost 5 bases, leaving 9 bases of the junction unmatched. CDR3 length: 15 residues. CDR1 is SGHTA, CDR2 FQGNSA, per germline. The CDR3, as DNA: TGTGCCAGCAGCACCGGGGTAGCGGGGCCCAATGAGCAGTTCTTC. As protein: CASSTGVAGPNEQFF.

Turning to this clone: The sample has other DNA sequences that encode this CDR3 too. This rearrangement joins TRBV4-3 to TRBJ1-2; 9 nucleotides match TRBD1. The ends lost 4 bases at V and 0 bases at J; junction bases unmatched: 3. The CDR3 has 15 residues. Per germline, CDR1 LGHNA and CDR2 YSLEER. CDR3 DNA sequence: TGCGCCAGCAGCCCCCGGACAGGGGCTAACTATGGCTACACCTTC. It encodes CASSPRTGANYGYTF.

The chain has TRBV28 and TRBJ2-2, with 9 bases lining up with TRBD2. Germline-derived CDR1 and CDR2 are MDHEN and SYDVKM. This CDR3 region has 19 residues. V trimming: 3 bases; J trimming: 0 bases; junction bases outside the gene matches: 11. DNA for the CDR3: TGTGCCAGCAGTTTGAGGTCATTCACTAGCGGGCCGAACACCGGGGAGCTGTTTTTT. Translation gives CASSLRSFTSGPNTGELFF.